This TCR beta chain was found in a study of blood T cells in healthy people across ages. Overall study results and limits: Nothing was known about donor CMV status, and this possibly confounded expanded clonotype changes. Age advanced and TCR beta diversity per million T cells fell, roughly linearly.

Primed by a sample-barcoded 5' primer and a J-beta primer mix, a second PCR proceeded for 7 to 11 cycles. TCRdb independently ran MiXCR on the 5' RACE reads; one entry per CDR3 protein. The sample has about 1.5 million distinct CDR3 sequences, 40% to 45% seen once; the top ten hold around 4%. Total RNA extraction produced at least 5.5 micrograms (per sample) for the study. Germline V gene lookup returns CDR1 SNHLY and CDR2 FYNNEI. V was clipped by 5 bases and J by 5 bases, with 15 bases between them. The CDR3 totals 15 residues. A remark on this clonotype: Its antigen is unidentified.

The sample comprised blood. V and J are TRBV2 and TRBJ1-4; D is perhaps TRBD1 (6 bases). The TCR sequence derives from a woman aged 18-29 years in good health. Here the CDR3 DNA reads TGTGCCAGCAGTCTACAGGGAGTATTAAATGAAAAACTGTTTTTT. Residues: CASSLQGVLNEKLFF.